This TCR beta chain appears in the sequencing data of a study of cytomegalovirus exposure and HLA in healthy donors. In the case of this clone: What it binds is not known.

Study-wide findings and caveats: Rarity marked most TCR sequences, yet some public TCRs occurred in many donors.

Researchers ran the PCR with 60 Vbeta and 13 Jbeta primers. TCRdb's copy holds only in-frame clones and misses some; the assay was immunoSEQ multiplex PCR. The sample holds 280,000 or so clones, approximately 90% seen once. Germline CDR1 is PRHDT and CDR2 is FYEKMQ (reference sequence). The V and J ends lost 5 bases and 8 bases, in that order; junction bases with no gene match: 8. The CDR3 sequence is 13 residues long. The source of this sequence is a woman under 30 in good health and CMV-seronegative. Sequencing was done on a sample of PBMCs. The V and J genes are TRBV13 and TRBJ2-7; 8 nucleotides match TRBD1. The CDR3 DNA reads TGTGCCAGCAGCCTCGAGGACAGGGCAAAGCAGTACTTC. The encoded protein is CASSLEDRAKQYF.